This T cell receptor (beta chain) is from a study of shared clonotypes between healthy human individuals. With 6 bases removed from V and 2 bases from J, the gap between germline ends came to 10 bases. Germline V CDR1 and CDR2: WNHNN, SYGVQD (reference sequence). CDR3 length: 13 residues. Clones were read by immunoSEQ multiplex PCR, and TCRdb kept only the in-frame ones, dropping some. The data show about 1 million clones, with around 75% seen just once and about 1.5% held by the top ten. Partitioning of CD4+ cells yielded a CD45RA+ naive subset and a CD45RA-negative memory subset. The V call is TRBV10-1, the J call TRBJ2-5; no firm D call. Sequencing input: memory CD4+ T cells sorted from blood. The subset is: CD45RA-negative fraction. The receptor was isolated from a man aged 18 to 30 in good health. The CDR3 nucleotides are TGCGCCAGCAGCCGGACGGAACAAGAGACCCAGTACTTC. It specifies CASSRTEQETQYF.